This T cell receptor (beta chain) was sequenced for a study of T cells in localized non-small cell lung cancer. Broader study findings: It was uninvolved adjacent lung that showed the highest T cell clonality, exceeding tumor.

This CDR3 comprises 11 residues. Germline V gene lookup returns CDR1 SGHRS and CDR2 YFSETQ. Using immunoSEQ multiplex PCR, the repertoire was profiled, and TCRdb retains in-frame clones only, with some absent. This sample yields about 15,000 clones, of which 75% to 90% are seen a single time; around 23% belongs to the top ten. A note on this clone: Its antigen remains unidentified. The junction does not match germline at one end; this may be a read error.

The sequencing here drew on peripheral blood, taken before any cancer treatment. This TCR was sampled from a female donor older than 55 with stage I squamous cell lung carcinoma. V gene TRBV5-1 combines with J gene TRBJ2-2; D is ambiguous. The CDR3 DNA follows: TGCGCCAGCAGTTTGGCCGGGGAGCTGTTTTTT. Encoded protein: CASSLAGELFF.